Below, 14 T cell receptor beta chains from the same sample are listed, as sequenced in a study of regulatory T cells in long-lasting Graves disease. The time point denotes: newly diagnosed GD, antithyroid drugs for less than 3 months. From PBMCs, RNA was extracted and then used to make the TCR library. With iRepertoire HTBI primers and Arm-PCR of CDR3 regions, TCR beta libraries were built. TCRdb reprocessed the multiplex PCR reads with MiXCR, giving one entry per CDR3 protein. The sample lists about 530,000 distinct CDR3 sequences, about 15% seen once, with approximately 25% in the top ten. The sample also formed part of further work on T cells in Graves' hyperthyroidism and ophthalmopathy.

The source was peripheral blood mononuclear cells (PBMCs), collected at new diagnosis, from a patient treated with antithyroid drugs. These receptors were collected from a woman aged 40 to 65 with Graves disease.

This clonotype was counted only a few times. V usage is TRBV10-3 and J usage is TRBJ1-1; D is uncertain. V was pared by 7 bases and J by 5 bases, with 20 bases between. The CDR3 consists of 15 residues. Germline loops: CDR1 ENHRY, CDR2 SYGVKD. CDR3: CAITLAFEIGTEAFF. In DNA form, the CDR3 reads TGTGCCATCACCCTCGCGTTCGAAATAGGGACTGAAGCTTTCTTT.

This clonotype has ten or more counts. This chain links TRBV29-1 with TRBJ2-5; 8 bases are shared with TRBD1. Trimming cost V 6 bases and J 5 bases; bases outside gene matches: 5. The CDR3 length is 12 residues. CDR1 and CDR2 (germline): SQVTM, ANQGSEA. This CDR3 is CSVGRQGETQYF. CDR3 DNA sequence: TGCAGCGTCGGAAGACAGGGGGAGACCCAGTACTTC.

In this sample, this clonotype turned up a few times. The chain combines TRBV5-1 with TRBJ1-2; the D gene is possibly TRBD1 (5 bases). CDR3 size: 14 residues. Looked up from germline, CDR1 is SGHRS and CDR2 is YFSETQ. Deletions cut 4 bases from V and 4 bases from J, with 14 bases between. As DNA, the CDR3 is TGCGCCAGCAGCCCGGGGACCCAGGGCTATGGCTACACCTTC. This codes for CASSPGTQGYGYTF. Full variable domain (remainder filled in from reference TRBV5-1 and TRBJ1-2): KAGVTQTPRYLIKTRGQQVTLSCSPISGHRSVSWYQQTPGQGLQFLFEYFSETQRNKGNFPGRFSGRQFSNSRSEMNVSTLELGDSALYLCASSPGTQGYGYTFGSGTRLTVV.

This clonotype was counted only a few times. The chain carries TRBV28 and TRBJ1-1, with a tentative D call TRBD1 (5 bases). Germline CDR1 is MDHEN and CDR2 is SYDVKM. V lost 6 bases and J lost 1, with 12 bases in between. The CDR3 has 14 residues. The CDR3 region is CASSFRQRNTEAFF. The CDR3, as DNA: TGTGCCAGCAGCTTCAGACAGAGGAACACTGAAGCTTTCTTT.

This chain connects TRBV19 to TRBJ1-1, with D possibly matching TRBD1 (5 bases). V lost 1 base to trimming and J lost 3 bases, with 9 bases between them. Germline V gene sequence: CDR1 LNHDA, CDR2 SQIVND (reference sequence). The CDR3 totals 14 residues. The CDR3 is CASSIGGGYTEAFF. CDR3 bases: TGTGCCAGTAGTATAGGGGGGGGGTACACTGAAGCTTTCTTT.

This clonotype has more than one count but fewer than ten. The chain couples TRBV27 to TRBJ1-3; possible D gene TRBD1, 6 bases. Trimming stripped 4 bases from V and 4 bases from J, with 17 bases between. This CDR3 is built from 16 residues. Germline-derived CDR1 and CDR2 are MNHEY and SMNVEV (reference sequence). CDR3 loop: CASSSARDRLGNTIYF. The CDR3 bases are TGTGCCAGCAGTTCGGCCCGAGACAGGCTCGGAAACACCATATATTTT.

This clonotype was seen repeatedly, ten times or more. The V call is TRBV13, the J call TRBJ2-7; D is unresolved. From germline, CDR1 is PRHDT and CDR2 FYEKMQ (reference sequence). The CDR3 is made up of 13 amino acids. The germline V and J ends were trimmed by 5 bases and 4 bases, with 12 bases remaining between them. The CDR3 region has the DNA TGTGCCAGCAGCACGGCCAGGACGTACGAGCAGTACTTC. Translated: CASSTARTYEQYF.

This clonotype was seen ten or more times. The chain joins TRBV4-1 to TRBJ2-3; D is perhaps TRBD2 (6 bases). Germline V gives CDR1 MGHRA, CDR2 YSYEKL. The length of the CDR3 is 15 residues. The ends were cut back, 0 bases at V and 7 bases at J, with 14 bases in the middle. This CDR3 is CASSQDGTDWNTQYF. In DNA form, the CDR3 reads TGCGCCAGCAGCCAAGATGGGACTGACTGGAATACGCAGTATTTT.

On this clonotype itself: A much larger clone differs by one base, so this may be a read error. The gene calls are TRBV5-1 and TRBJ2-3, with D maybe TRBD1 (5 bases). The J call is uncertain, as TRBJ1-1 better fits the DNA end. Germline V gene data show CDR1 as SGHRS and CDR2 as YFSETQ. This CDR3 spans 15 amino acids. The CDR3 bases are TGCGCCTGCAGCTTGCCTTCGGGGGAGGGCACTGAAGCTTTCTTT. Translated: CACSLPSGEGTEAFF.

This clonotype was seen a few times. The chain recombines TRBV6-2 or TRBV6-3 with TRBJ2-3; 9 bases are a match to TRBD2. The CDR3 totals 14 residues. Trimming at V came to 2 bases and at J to 7 bases, leaving 4 bases not matched to a gene. Germline V CDR1 and CDR2: MNHEY, SVGEGT. In DNA form, the CDR3 reads TGTGCCAGCAGTTACGGGCGGGGGGGTTATACGCAGTATTTT. Protein product: CASSYGRGGYTQYF.

The chain combines TRBV19 with TRBJ1-5, with D unclear. This CDR3 contains 15 residues. Trimming took off 3 bases at V and 0 bases at J, with 9 bases between the two ends. Germline CDR1 is LNHDA and CDR2 is SQIVND (reference sequence). Written as DNA, the CDR3 is TGTGCCAGTAGTATGCAACTTTATAGCAATCAGCCCCAGCATTTT. Translating gives CASSMQLYSNQPQHF.

This clonotype was observed many times. The V and J genes are TRBV11-2 and TRBJ2-5; D may correspond to TRBD1 or TRBD2 (5 bases each). V was clipped by 5 bases and J by 6 bases, with 22 bases between them. The length of the CDR3 is 16 residues. Germline-derived CDR1 and CDR2 are SGHAT and FQNNGV. The CDR3 spells CASSPLGEVGPKTQYF. The CDR3 DNA reads TGTGCCAGCAGCCCCCTGGGGGAAGTGGGGCCCAAGACCCAGTACTTC.

This clonotype has at least ten counts. V and J are TRBV12-3 or TRBV12-4 and TRBJ1-4; tentative D call: TRBD1 (6 bases). CDR3 length equals 14 residues. V was pared by 5 bases and J by 4 bases, with 11 bases between. CDR3: CASSPTGSNEKLFF. As DNA, the CDR3 is TGTGCCAGCAGTCCCACAGGGAGTAATGAAAAACTGTTTTTT.

This clonotype was detected ten times or more. The chain carries TRBV18 and TRBJ1-1, with D perhaps TRBD1 (6 bases). The CDR3 has 13 residues. CDR1 and CDR2 (germline): KGHSH, LQKENI. The V gene lost 7 bases and the J gene lost 3 bases, with 12 bases spanning the gap. In nucleotides, the CDR3 is TGTGCCAGCTTACAGGGAGCCGACACTGAAGCTTTCTTT. It specifies CASLQGADTEAFF.